The 9 T cell receptor beta chains in this list originate from one sample, sequenced in a study of T cell responses to AZD1222 COVID-19 vaccine. Clones were sequenced by immunoSEQ multiplex PCR, and TCRdb holds only the in-frame ones, with some missing. The sample shows roughly 100,000 clones, roughly nine tenths of them seen only once. The starting material was peripheral blood, obtained on day 0 of AZD1222 vaccination. The receptor source for this set is an adult in good health.

V usage is TRBV4-2 and J usage is TRBJ1-1; tentative D call: TRBD1 (6 bases). The CDR3 is 15 amino acids. Per the germline V gene, CDR1 is LGHNA and CDR2 is YNFKEQ. The V end was cut by 3 bases, the J end by 3 bases, with 14 bases between. CDR3 DNA sequence: TGTGCCAGCAGCCAGGGGGCGGGCCGGGACACTGAAGCTTTCTTT. Its protein is CASSQGAGRDTEAFF.

V and J are TRBV4-3 and TRBJ1-1; weak D call: TRBD1 (5 bases). CDR3 length equals 15 residues. The germline gives CDR1 LGHNA, CDR2 YSLEER. V gave up 1 base and J gave up 3 bases, with 12 bases separating them. In DNA, the CDR3 is TGCGCCAGCAGCCAAGCACACACGGGGCACACTGAAGCTTTCTTT. Translating it yields CASSQAHTGHTEAFF.

The CDR3, as DNA: TGTGCCAGCAGCCATCCGATAAGCGGGGGGGGCCAACGCACCGGGGAGCTGTTTTTT. This codes for CASSHPISGGGQRTGELFF. The chain employs TRBV3-1 (or the pseudogene TRBV3-2) and TRBJ2-2, with 10 bases identical to TRBD2. Germline V lookup: CDR1 LGHDT, CDR2 YNNKEL (reference sequence). This CDR3 comprises 19 residues. Trimming removed 3 bases from V and 4 bases from J; junction bases left unmatched: 14.

This chain connects TRBV30 to TRBJ1-6, with a possible D match to TRBD1 (6 bases). With 4 bases removed from V and 9 bases from J, the gap between germline ends came to 13 bases. This CDR3 is built from 13 residues. Per germline, CDR1 GTSNPN and CDR2 SVGIG (reference sequence). The DNA for the CDR3 is TGTGCCTGGAACAGGGACATCGGTTCACCCCTCCACTTT. It encodes CAWNRDIGSPLHF.

The chain is built from TRBV28 and TRBJ1-5, with TRBD1 as a possible D gene (5 bases). The CDR3 sequence is 14 residues long. Trimming cost V 5 bases and J 2 bases, with 10 bases left between them. Germline V gene lookup returns CDR1 MDHEN and CDR2 SYDVKM. CDR3 DNA sequence: TGTGCCAGCAGTGTCCTGGGGGGCAATCAGCCCCAGCATTTT. Residues: CASSVLGGNQPQHF.

The V call is TRBV23-1, the J call TRBJ2-2; 7 nucleotides line up with TRBD1. TRBV23-1 is reported as an ORF; its role is uncertain. V was clipped by 3 bases and J by 1 base; unmatched bases: 14. The CDR3 contains 19 residues. The CDR3 DNA reads TGCGCCAGCAGTCATAACGCTCCCCGACAGGGAAAGAACACCGGGGAGCTGTTTTTT. The encoded protein is CASSHNAPRQGKNTGELFF.

V is TRBV5-4 and J is TRBJ2-4; D not resolved. The CDR3 sequence is 15 residues long. Trimming took off 3 bases at V and 3 bases at J, with 13 bases between the two ends. Germline loops: CDR1 SGHNT, CDR2 YYREEE (reference sequence). The CDR3 protein is CASSSNQAIKNIQYF. As DNA, the CDR3 is TGTGCCAGCAGCTCGAACCAGGCTATCAAAAACATTCAGTACTTC. Variable domain in full (rest from reference TRBV5-4 and TRBJ2-4): ETGVTQSPTHLIKTRGQQVTLRCSSQSGHNTVSWYQQALGQGPQFIFQYYREEENGRGNFPPRFSGLQFPNYSSELNVNALELDDSALYLCASSSNQAIKNIQYFGAGTRLSVL.

The V gene is TRBV15, the J gene TRBJ2-1; 7 nucleotides agree with TRBD2. Unmatched junction bases numbered 6, after V lost 7 bases and J lost 3 bases. The CDR3 consists of 14 residues. The germline gives CDR1 LNHNV, CDR2 YYDKDF (reference sequence). CDR3 residues: CATKWGGIYNEQFF. CDR3 in DNA: TGTGCCACCAAATGGGGGGGTATCTACAATGAGCAGTTCTTC.

This clone was counted once. This chain links TRBV28 with TRBJ2-3; D gene uncertain. The V gene lost 5 bases and the J gene lost 2 bases, with 8 bases spanning the gap. This CDR3 spans 13 amino acids. Germline V gene data show CDR1 as MDHEN and CDR2 as SYDVKM. The CDR3 reads CASSRPDTDTQYF. The CDR3 nucleotides are TGTGCCAGCAGTCGCCCCGACACAGATACGCAGTATTTT.